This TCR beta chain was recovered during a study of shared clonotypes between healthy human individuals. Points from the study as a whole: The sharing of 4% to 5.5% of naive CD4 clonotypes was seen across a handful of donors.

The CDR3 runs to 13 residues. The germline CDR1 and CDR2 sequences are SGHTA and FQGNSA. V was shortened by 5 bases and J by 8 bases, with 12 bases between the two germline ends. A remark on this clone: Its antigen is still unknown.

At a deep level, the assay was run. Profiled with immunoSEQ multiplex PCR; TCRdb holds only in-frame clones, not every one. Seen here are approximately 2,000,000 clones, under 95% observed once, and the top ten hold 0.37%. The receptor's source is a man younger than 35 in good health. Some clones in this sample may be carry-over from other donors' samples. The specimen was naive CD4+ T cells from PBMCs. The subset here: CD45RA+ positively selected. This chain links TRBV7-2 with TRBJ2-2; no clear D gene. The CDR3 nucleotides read TGTGCCAGCAGCCCCTCGCGTTTAGGGGAGCTGTTTTTT. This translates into CASSPSRLGELFF.